A selection of T cell receptor beta chains follows, all from one sample in a study of identical twins. TCRdb re-called the 5' RACE reads through MiXCR, storing one row per CDR3 protein. Of a few hundred thousand distinct CDR3 sequences listed, about 8.1% were seen once; the top ten hold about 2.1%. These same records also appear under a second study, on yellow fever vaccine responses in identical twins.

Sequences were obtained from memory (CD45RO+) T cells sorted from blood. The receptors stem from a woman younger than 30 in good health. Both conserved end residues are part of each CDR3. Each record gives: V gene, J gene, D gene, CDR3 protein. D genes are given only for firm matches.

>TRBV6-1|TRBJ2-2|TRBD2
CASRRTSGGAGELFF
>TRBV29-1|TRBJ2-1|-
CSVKSSTYNEQFF
>TRBV7-9|TRBJ2-5|TRBD2
CASSAGLAGQETQYF
>TRBV20-1|TRBJ2-1|-
CSAKQWGMSYNEQFF
>TRBV9|TRBJ2-7|TRBD1
CASSVSGTGGSREQYF
>TRBV20-1|TRBJ2-1|TRBD2
CSARDTSGGRYNEQFF
>TRBV28|TRBJ1-6|-
CASRGGTGINSPLHF
>TRBV29-1|TRBJ2-5|-
CSVERGLETQYF
>TRBV7-8|TRBJ1-5|TRBD1
CASSLGTGGGLPQHF
>TRBV6-1|TRBJ2-7|TRBD1
CASSKLTGPYEQYF
>TRBV28|TRBJ2-1|TRBD2
CASSFPSAGRVGDEQFF
>TRBV5-1|TRBJ2-3|-
CASSFSATDTQYF
>TRBV15|TRBJ2-7|-
CATSGGKGPSYEQYF
>TRBV5-1|TRBJ2-1|TRBD2
CASSLVVLSAGGMNEQFF
>TRBV7-8|TRBJ1-5|-
CASSSVGGLMVNQPQHF
>TRBV4-1|TRBJ1-3|-
CASSQPGKGSGNTIYF
>TRBV14|TRBJ2-7|TRBD1
CASSPTGKSREQYF
>TRBV7-9|TRBJ2-4|-
CASSSVEVKNIQYF
>TRBV28|TRBJ2-1|TRBD2
CASSTPTSGKGNEQFF
>TRBV13|TRBJ2-1|TRBD2
CASSPGIGLAGVNEQFF
>TRBV7-6|TRBJ2-1|TRBD2
CASSLASGGANLKISYNEQFF
>TRBV6-1|TRBJ2-6|-
CASKVDSSGANVLTF
>TRBV2|TRBJ1-1|TRBD1
CASSENGQVNTEAFF
>TRBV7-2|TRBJ2-2|-
CTSSLANTGELFF
>TRBV12-3/TRBV12-4|TRBJ2-1|TRBD1
CASSLDRSERNEQFF
>TRBV3-1|TRBJ2-1|-
CASSQDSGQGREQFF